The rows below give T cell receptor beta chains drawn from one sample of a study of T cell responses to AZD1222 COVID-19 vaccine. Data came from immunoSEQ multiplex PCR; TCRdb stores just in-frame clones and leaves some out. The sample contains about 190,000 clones, 80% to 90% of which appear only once. Sequencing used peripheral blood, obtained on day 0 of AZD1222 vaccination. These receptors were collected from an adult in good health. Both conserved end residues are part of each CDR3. A D gene is named only where the DNA matches it firmly. For some rows the clone size is stated as once, few or many, or as a class when expanded; others skip it.

D gene: -; clone size: -; V gene: TRBV30; J gene: TRBJ1-1; CDR3 protein: CAWSVGGSRGEAFF; CDR3 DNA: TGTGCCTGGAGTGTGGGGGGTTCGAGAGGTGAAGCTTTCTTT
D gene: TRBD1; clone size: -; V gene: TRBV13; J gene: TRBJ2-7; CDR3 protein: CASSSGDSLYEQYF; CDR3 DNA: TGTGCCAGCAGCTCAGGGGACAGCCTCTACGAGCAGTACTTC
D gene: -; clone size: -; V gene: TRBV5-5; J gene: TRBJ1-2; CDR3 protein: CASSLSARANYGYTF; CDR3 DNA: TGTGCCAGCAGCTTGTCTGCCAGAGCCAACTATGGCTACACCTTC
D gene: -; clone size: few; V gene: TRBV5-1; J gene: TRBJ2-2; CDR3 protein: CASSSNRNTGELFF; CDR3 DNA: TGCGCCAGCAGCTCCAACAGGAACACCGGGGAGCTGTTTTTT
D gene: -; clone size: -; V gene: TRBV6-5; J gene: TRBJ2-1; CDR3 protein: CASGAGALNEQFF; CDR3 DNA: TGTGCCAGCGGGGCGGGGGCCCTCAATGAGCAGTTCTTC
D gene: TRBD1; clone size: -; V gene: TRBV19; J gene: TRBJ2-5; CDR3 protein: CASGLQGGETQYF; CDR3 DNA: TGTGCCAGTGGACTACAGGGGGGAGAGACCCAGTACTTC
D gene: -; clone size: -; V gene: TRBV7-9; J gene: TRBJ1-5; CDR3 protein: CASSLASGVNQPQHF; CDR3 DNA: TGTGCCAGCAGCTTAGCGTCGGGGGTCAATCAGCCCCAGCATTTT
D gene: TRBD1; clone size: -; V gene: TRBV19; J gene: TRBJ2-1; CDR3 protein: CASSIARDRVYNEQFF; CDR3 DNA: TGTGCCAGTAGTATAGCCCGGGACAGGGTCTACAATGAGCAGTTCTTC
D gene: -; clone size: -; V gene: TRBV18; J gene: TRBJ1-5; CDR3 protein: CASSLQRNQPQHF; CDR3 DNA: TGTGCCAGCTCACTACAGCGCAATCAGCCCCAGCATTTT
D gene: -; clone size: -; V gene: TRBV6-5; J gene: TRBJ1-4; CDR3 protein: CASTLGGSGEKLFF; CDR3 DNA: TGTGCCAGCACCCTCGGGGGGTCTGGTGAAAAACTGTTTTTT
D gene: TRBD1; clone size: -; V gene: TRBV7-2; J gene: TRBJ1-3; CDR3 protein: CASSLSPGGSGNTIYF; CDR3 DNA: TGTGCCAGCAGCTTAAGCCCAGGGGGCTCTGGAAACACCATATATTTT
D gene: -; clone size: once; V gene: TRBV3-1/TRBV3-2; J gene: TRBJ1-5; CDR3 protein: CASSQEGTQEAQPQHF; CDR3 DNA: TGTGCCAGCAGCCAGGAGGGGACACAAGAAGCTCAGCCCCAGCATTTT
D gene: -; clone size: -; V gene: TRBV14; J gene: TRBJ1-1; CDR3 protein: CASSQHGTVNTEAFF; CDR3 DNA: TGTGCCAGCAGCCAACACGGGACGGTAAACACTGAAGCTTTCTTT
D gene: -; clone size: once; V gene: TRBV28; J gene: TRBJ1-2; CDR3 protein: CASRLDLSYGYTF; CDR3 DNA: TGTGCCAGCAGACTCGACTTGTCATATGGCTACACCTTC
D gene: -; clone size: -; V gene: TRBV29-1; J gene: TRBJ1-1; CDR3 protein: CSVVDTYTEAFF; CDR3 DNA: TGCAGCGTTGTGGACACCTACACTGAAGCTTTCTTT
D gene: -; clone size: -; V gene: TRBV20-1; J gene: TRBJ2-3; CDR3 protein: CSASSGDGDTQYF; CDR3 DNA: TGCAGTGCTAGTTCGGGTGACGGTGATACGCAGTATTTT
D gene: TRBD1; clone size: -; V gene: TRBV19; J gene: TRBJ1-6; CDR3 protein: CASSMEGGDNSPLHF; CDR3 DNA: TGTGCCAGTAGTATGGAAGGGGGCGATAATTCACCCCTCCACTTT
D gene: TRBD1; clone size: -; V gene: TRBV25-1; J gene: TRBJ1-4; CDR3 protein: CASSATGGAKLFF; CDR3 DNA: TGTGCCAGCAGCGCCACAGGGGGCGCAAAACTGTTTTTT
D gene: TRBD1; clone size: -; V gene: TRBV7-9; J gene: TRBJ2-2; CDR3 protein: CASSLGTGAPGELFF; CDR3 DNA: TGTGCCAGCAGCCTGGGGACAGGGGCACCCGGGGAGCTGTTTTTT
D gene: -; clone size: -; V gene: TRBV5-5; J gene: TRBJ1-1; CDR3 protein: CASSLLEVNTEAFF; CDR3 DNA: TGTGCCAGCAGCTTGCTGGAGGTGAACACTGAAGCTTTCTTT
D gene: -; clone size: -; V gene: TRBV4-3; J gene: TRBJ1-1; CDR3 protein: CASSLPGANTEAFF; CDR3 DNA: TGCGCCAGCAGTCTCCCCGGTGCGAACACTGAAGCTTTCTTT
D gene: -; clone size: -; V gene: TRBV9; J gene: TRBJ2-5; CDR3 protein: CASSAPRGETQYF; CDR3 DNA: TGTGCCAGCAGCGCCCCCCGGGGGGAGACCCAGTACTTC
D gene: -; clone size: -; V gene: TRBV11-1; J gene: TRBJ1-1; CDR3 protein: CASSLVVGQNTEAFF; CDR3 DNA: TGTGCCAGCAGCTTAGTTGTTGGCCAGAACACTGAAGCTTTCTTT
D gene: TRBD1; clone size: -; V gene: TRBV28; J gene: TRBJ2-7; CDR3 protein: CASSRDRHYEQYF; CDR3 DNA: TGTGCCAGCAGTCGGGACAGACACTACGAGCAGTACTTC
D gene: TRBD1; clone size: once; V gene: TRBV10-3; J gene: TRBJ2-5; CDR3 protein: CAISQQGQETQYF; CDR3 DNA: TGTGCCATCAGTCAACAGGGGCAAGAGACCCAGTACTTC
D gene: TRBD1; clone size: -; V gene: TRBV2; J gene: TRBJ1-6; CDR3 protein: CASSVQGALSPLHF; CDR3 DNA: TGTGCCAGCAGCGTACAGGGGGCTTTGTCACCCCTCCACTTT
D gene: -; clone size: -; V gene: TRBV29-1; J gene: TRBJ2-2; CDR3 protein: CSVAGARDTGELFF; CDR3 DNA: TGCAGCGTCGCCGGGGCCCGGGACACCGGGGAGCTGTTTTTT
D gene: TRBD1; clone size: once; V gene: TRBV5-1; J gene: TRBJ1-4; CDR3 protein: CASSLGRDGQGPNEKLFF; CDR3 DNA: TGCGCCAGCAGCTTGGGAAGAGATGGACAGGGTCCTAATGAAAAACTGTTTTTT
D gene: -; clone size: once; V gene: TRBV7-8; J gene: TRBJ1-1; CDR3 protein: CASSSVGGGLGEAFF; CDR3 DNA: TGTGCCAGCAGCTCCGTAGGCGGTGGGTTGGGGGAAGCTTTCTTT
D gene: -; clone size: -; V gene: TRBV5-5; J gene: TRBJ1-1; CDR3 protein: CASSFSPGKNTEAFF; CDR3 DNA: TGTGCCAGCAGCTTTTCTCCAGGAAAGAACACTGAAGCTTTCTTT
D gene: -; clone size: once; V gene: TRBV11-2; J gene: TRBJ1-1; CDR3 protein: CASSLDRGGRAFF; CDR3 DNA: TGTGCCAGCAGCTTAGATCGCGGCGGTAGGGCTTTCTTT
D gene: -; clone size: few; V gene: TRBV28; J gene: TRBJ2-1; CDR3 protein: CASREGLTYNEQFF; CDR3 DNA: TGTGCCAGCAGGGAGGGGCTTACCTACAATGAGCAGTTCTTC
D gene: TRBD2; clone size: -; V gene: TRBV6-5; J gene: TRBJ2-2; CDR3 protein: CASRVLAANTGELFF; CDR3 DNA: TGTGCCAGCAGGGTACTAGCGGCGAACACCGGGGAGCTGTTTTTT
D gene: -; clone size: -; V gene: TRBV6-5; J gene: TRBJ2-1; CDR3 protein: CASSYSNNEQFF; CDR3 DNA: TGTGCCAGCAGTTACTCGAATAATGAGCAGTTCTTC
D gene: -; clone size: -; V gene: TRBV28; J gene: TRBJ2-7; CDR3 protein: CASRGAHSYEQYF; CDR3 DNA: TGTGCCAGCCGGGGGGCCCACTCCTACGAGCAGTACTTC
D gene: -; clone size: -; V gene: TRBV9; J gene: TRBJ2-1; CDR3 protein: CASSVATSNEQFF; CDR3 DNA: TGTGCCAGCAGCGTAGCGACTAGTAATGAGCAGTTCTTC
D gene: -; clone size: -; V gene: TRBV5-4; J gene: TRBJ1-1; CDR3 protein: CASSFKTGGPTANTEAFF; CDR3 DNA: TGTGCCAGCAGCTTTAAAACGGGGGGCCCAACAGCGAACACTGAAGCTTTCTTT
D gene: -; clone size: -; V gene: TRBV19; J gene: TRBJ1-2; CDR3 protein: CASIFKAKANYGYTF; CDR3 DNA: TGTGCCAGTATTTTCAAGGCAAAAGCTAACTATGGCTACACCTTC
D gene: -; clone size: -; V gene: TRBV29-1; J gene: TRBJ1-2; CDR3 protein: CSVEDGTRGNYGYTF; CDR3 DNA: TGCAGCGTTGAAGATGGGACCCGGGGTAACTATGGCTACACCTTC
D gene: -; clone size: few; V gene: TRBV6-2/TRBV6-3; J gene: TRBJ1-1; CDR3 protein: CASSSHTQNTEAFF; CDR3 DNA: TGTGCCAGCAGTTCCCACACACAGAACACTGAAGCTTTCTTT
D gene: -; clone size: -; V gene: TRBV6-2/TRBV6-3; J gene: TRBJ1-1; CDR3 protein: CASSYPWFTEAFF; CDR3 DNA: TGTGCCAGCAGTTACCCCTGGTTTACTGAAGCTTTCTTT
D gene: TRBD2; clone size: -; V gene: TRBV5-1; J gene: TRBJ2-3; CDR3 protein: CASSSGTSGTDTQYF; CDR3 DNA: TGCGCCAGCAGCTCGGGGACTAGCGGCACAGATACGCAGTATTTT
D gene: -; clone size: -; V gene: TRBV19; J gene: TRBJ2-2; CDR3 protein: CASSINGGTNTGELFF; CDR3 DNA: TGTGCCAGTAGTATCAATGGGGGCACGAACACCGGGGAGCTGTTTTTT
D gene: -; clone size: -; V gene: TRBV7-2; J gene: TRBJ1-1; CDR3 protein: CASSQDSRTQYLNTEAFF; CDR3 DNA: TGTGCCAGCAGCCAGGACAGCCGGACGCAGTACCTAAACACTGAAGCTTTCTTT
D gene: -; clone size: -; V gene: TRBV10-3; J gene: TRBJ2-7; CDR3 protein: CAISESHSGSYEQYF; CDR3 DNA: TGTGCCATCAGTGAGTCGCACAGCGGCTCCTACGAGCAGTACTTC
D gene: -; clone size: few; V gene: TRBV7-2; J gene: TRBJ1-4; CDR3 protein: CASSLTGPSEKLFF; CDR3 DNA: TGTGCCAGCAGCTTAACCGGGCCTAGTGAAAAACTGTTTTTT
D gene: TRBD1; clone size: -; V gene: TRBV7-9; J gene: TRBJ2-5; CDR3 protein: CASSNTGGAFQETQYF; CDR3 DNA: TGTGCCAGCAGCAATACAGGGGGCGCTTTCCAAGAGACCCAGTACTTC
D gene: TRBD1; clone size: -; V gene: TRBV9; J gene: TRBJ1-5; CDR3 protein: CASSVGDRGQANQPQHF; CDR3 DNA: TGTGCCAGCAGCGTAGGGGACAGGGGGCAAGCTAATCAGCCCCAGCATTTT
D gene: -; clone size: many; V gene: TRBV6-4; J gene: TRBJ2-2; CDR3 protein: CASSDSGPGTGELFF; CDR3 DNA: TGTGCCAGCAGTGACTCCGGGCCGGGCACCGGGGAGCTGTTTTTT
D gene: -; clone size: once; V gene: TRBV11-2; J gene: TRBJ2-1; CDR3 protein: CASIRQGTYNEQFF; CDR3 DNA: TGTGCCAGCATAAGGCAGGGGACCTACAATGAGCAGTTCTTC
D gene: -; clone size: -; V gene: TRBV6-5; J gene: TRBJ2-1; CDR3 protein: CASSYSGRGYNEQFF; CDR3 DNA: TGTGCCAGCAGTTACTCAGGCAGGGGCTACAATGAGCAGTTCTTC
D gene: TRBD1; clone size: -; V gene: TRBV6-6; J gene: TRBJ2-3; CDR3 protein: CASSYLGQGSTDTQYF; CDR3 DNA: TGTGCCAGCAGTTACCTTGGACAGGGCAGCACAGATACGCAGTATTTT
D gene: -; clone size: once; V gene: TRBV5-1; J gene: TRBJ2-1; CDR3 protein: CASSSNAYGVSSYNEQFF; CDR3 DNA: TGCGCCAGCAGCTCGAACGCCTACGGGGTGAGCTCCTACAATGAGCAGTTCTTC